In this sample, the clone carrying this T cell receptor beta chain turned up once. Its target is not known. The data derive from a study of shared clonotypes between healthy human individuals. In the study overall: In total, the donors were a couple of women and three men aged 18 to 49. Each donor contributed plates that comprised three CD4 naive, three CD4 memory, two CD8 naive and one CD8 memory.

Each subset's genomic DNA was shared equally among a number of immunoSEQ plates. Clones were sequenced by immunoSEQ multiplex PCR, and TCRdb holds only the in-frame ones, with some missing. The table lists millions of clones, 85% to 95% of them singletons. Study observations and caveats: The sampled material consisted only of blood, and tissue repertoires are likely to differ.

This CDR3 comprises 13 residues. Germline CDR1 and CDR2: PRHDT and FYEKMQ (reference sequence). V lost 5 bases to trimming and J lost 2 bases, with 9 bases between them. This sequence joins TRBV13 and TRBJ2-5; no reliable D call. The clonotype was recovered from a man aged 18-30 years in good health. Input material: naive CD4+ T cells sorted from blood. Subset reported: CD45RA+ positively selected. As DNA, the CDR3 is TGTGCCAGCAGCCCTCCTACTCAAGAGACCCAGTACTTC. It encodes CASSPPTQETQYF.